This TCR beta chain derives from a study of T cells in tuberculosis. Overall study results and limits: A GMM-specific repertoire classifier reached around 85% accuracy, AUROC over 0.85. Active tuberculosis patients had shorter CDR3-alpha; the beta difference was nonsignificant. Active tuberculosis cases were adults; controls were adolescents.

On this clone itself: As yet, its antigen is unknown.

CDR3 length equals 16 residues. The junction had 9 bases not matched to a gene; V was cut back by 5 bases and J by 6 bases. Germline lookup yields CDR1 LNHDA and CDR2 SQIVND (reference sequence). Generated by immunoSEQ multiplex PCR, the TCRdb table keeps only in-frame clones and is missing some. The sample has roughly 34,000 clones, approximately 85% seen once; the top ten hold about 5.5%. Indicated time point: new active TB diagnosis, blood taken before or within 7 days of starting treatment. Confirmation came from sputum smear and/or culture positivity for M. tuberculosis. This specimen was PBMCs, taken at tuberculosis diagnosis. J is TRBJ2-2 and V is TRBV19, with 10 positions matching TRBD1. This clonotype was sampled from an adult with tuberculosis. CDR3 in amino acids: CASSVGTGETAGELFF. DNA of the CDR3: TGTGCCAGTAGTGTGGGGACAGGGGAGACGGCCGGGGAGCTGTTTTTT.